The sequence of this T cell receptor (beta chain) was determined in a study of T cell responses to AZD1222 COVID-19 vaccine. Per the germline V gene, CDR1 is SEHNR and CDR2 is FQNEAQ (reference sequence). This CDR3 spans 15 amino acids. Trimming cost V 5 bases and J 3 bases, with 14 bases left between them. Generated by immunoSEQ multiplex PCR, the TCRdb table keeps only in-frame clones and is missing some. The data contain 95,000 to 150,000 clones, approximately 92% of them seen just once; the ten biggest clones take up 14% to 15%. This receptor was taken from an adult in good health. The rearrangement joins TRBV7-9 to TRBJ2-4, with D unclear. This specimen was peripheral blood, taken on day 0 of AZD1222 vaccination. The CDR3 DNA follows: TGTGCCAGCAGCCCTAGACTTGGTGTCAAAAACATTCAGTACTTC. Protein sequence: CASSPRLGVKNIQYF.